This entry concerns a single TCR beta chain. Its antigen is not known. This CDR3 comprises 15 residues. Per the germline V gene, CDR1 is DFQATT and CDR2 is SNEGSKA (reference sequence). V lost 0 bases and J 6 bases, leaving 15 bases between the germline ends. Patients chosen for sequencing had CD8+CD57+ cells that had expanded, as shown by flow cytometry. The template used for profiling TCR beta VDJ and CDR3 was genomic DNA. TCRdb processed the reads anew with MiXCR; each CDR3 protein has one entry. Of 210,000 or so distinct CDR3 sequences listed, roughly 53% are singletons. This sample was included in a study of CD8+CD57+ T cells in acquired aplastic anemia. Study at large: Sorted CD4+ plus CD8+ cells gave DNA averaging around 3 ug.

Study-level points and caveats: Common to patients and controls were roughly 30 CD8+ CDR3 sequences.

The origin of this receptor is a human donor with aplastic anemia. The rearrangement links TRBV20-1 to TRBJ2-1; tentative D call: TRBD2 (6 bases). Input material: sorted CD4+, CD8+, or CD8+CD57+ T cells (not recorded which) from PBMCs. CDR3 in DNA: TGCAGTGCTAGAGACGCGCGGGACCCAGGCAATGAGCAGTTCTTC. It encodes CSARDARDPGNEQFF.